The 26 T cell receptor beta chains reported below all come from one sample, sequenced in a study of control samples from healthy donors and cancer patients. TCRdb's copy holds only in-frame clones and misses some; the assay was immunoSEQ multiplex PCR. Seen here are around 200,000 clones, 85% to 95% observed once, and the top ten hold approximately 1.5%. Specimen: blood. The receptor set was obtained from a man aged 45-65 years in good health.

This clone was observed a single time. The chain joins TRBV6-5 to TRBJ1-2, with unresolved D. Germline CDR1 and CDR2: MNHEY and SVGAGI. V was pared by 4 bases and J by 4 bases, with 10 bases between. This CDR3 has 13 residues. CDR3 nucleotide sequence: TGTGCCAGCAGTTCCCGAGGGATCTATGGCTACACCTTC. Translating it yields CASSSRGIYGYTF.

This chain links TRBV27 with TRBJ2-5; D is perhaps TRBD2 (5 bases). V was pared by 2 bases and J by 5 bases, with 12 bases between. Germline CDR1 reads MNHEY; CDR2 reads SMNVEV (reference sequence). The CDR3 spans 14 residues. Here the CDR3 DNA reads TGTGCCAGCAGTTTAGAACCAACGGGGGAGACCCAGTACTTC. Protein: CASSLEPTGETQYF.

This clone appeared once. The chain carries TRBV2 and TRBJ2-7; TRBD1 is a possible D gene (5 bases). The length of the CDR3 is 12 residues. CDR1 is SNHLY and CDR2 is FYNNEI in the germline V gene. Trimming stripped 0 bases from V and 9 bases from J, with 9 bases between. The CDR3 reads CASSEALGRQYF. CDR3 nucleotides: TGTGCCAGCAGTGAAGCTCTGGGGCGGCAGTACTTC.

This clone was detected only once. The V and J genes are TRBV10-3 and TRBJ2-5, with 9 bases fitting TRBD2. Losses at the gene ends were 6 bases for V and 1 base for J; bases not matched to a gene: 6. Germline CDR1 and CDR2: ENHRY and SYGVKD. The CDR3 totals 15 residues. Here the CDR3 reads CAIRDSGGLQETQYF. The CDR3 DNA reads TGTGCCATCAGGGATAGCGGGGGACTCCAAGAGACCCAGTACTTC.

The V call is TRBV19, the J call TRBJ1-5; D possibly corresponds to TRBD1 (5 bases). Trimming pared 5 bases from V and 2 bases from J, leaving 13 bases between. Germline assignment: CDR1 LNHDA and CDR2 SQIVND (reference sequence). The CDR3 spans 15 residues. CDR3 nucleotides: TGTGCCAGTAGTCCCCCGCGGGGGGGCAATCAGCCCCAGCATTTT. Translated, it gives CASSPPRGGNQPQHF.

The genes are TRBV6-5 and TRBJ2-5; 12 nucleotides agree with TRBD2. CDR3 length: 15 amino acids. CDR1 and CDR2 (germline): MNHEY, SVGAGI. V gave up 5 bases and J gave up 2 bases; unmatched junction bases: 3. The CDR3 region is CASSRLAGVQETQYF. Here the CDR3 DNA reads TGTGCCAGCAGTCGACTAGCGGGGGTTCAAGAGACCCAGTACTTC.

V is TRBV6-5 and J is TRBJ1-3, with TRBD1 identical over 7 bases. The CDR3 extends over 15 amino acids. V was pared by 6 bases and J by 6 bases, with 11 bases of the junction left unmatched. Germline V gene lookup returns CDR1 MNHEY and CDR2 SVGAGI. The CDR3 is CASRAGLGTVNTIYF. CDR3 DNA: TGTGCCAGCAGGGCGGGGTTGGGGACAGTAAACACCATATATTTT.

The V gene is TRBV5-5, the J gene TRBJ1-2, with D possibly matching TRBD1 (6 bases). This CDR3 has 14 amino acids. Germline CDR1 and CDR2: SGHKS and YYEKEE (reference sequence). Trimming left V 4 bases short and J 3 bases short, with 13 bases between. Written as DNA, the CDR3 is TGTGCCAGCAGCCTGGTACAGGGCCACTATGGCTACACCTTC. Translating it yields CASSLVQGHYGYTF.

The chain has TRBV5-6 and TRBJ1-3; D is undetermined. Germline-derived CDR1 and CDR2 are SGHDT and YYEEEE. The CDR3 contains 17 residues. Trimming shortened V by 0 bases and J by 0 bases, and 13 bases separated the two germline ends. The CDR3 spells CASSLASPGYSGNTIYF. In nucleotides, the CDR3 is TGTGCCAGCAGCTTGGCCAGCCCGGGATACTCTGGAAACACCATATATTTT.

This chain uses TRBV5-1 with TRBJ1-2; 12 bases line up with TRBD1. Germline trimming cut 2 bases from V and 4 bases from J; bases unmatched to any gene: 3. The CDR3 loop spans 15 amino acids. Looked up from germline, CDR1 is SGHRS and CDR2 is YFSETQ. CDR3 nucleotide sequence: TGCGCCAGCAGCTTCGGGACAGGGGGCACCTATGGCTACACCTTC. Its protein product is CASSFGTGGTYGYTF.

This clone was picked up one time. J is TRBJ2-5 and V is TRBV5-1, with D perhaps matching TRBD2 (6 bases). The CDR3 has 14 residues. Germline values: CDR1 SGHRS, CDR2 YFSETQ. Trimming removed 0 bases at V and 4 bases at J, with 10 bases between. The CDR3 here is CASSLGGVPETQYF. The CDR3 DNA follows: TGCGCCAGCAGCTTGGGGGGGGTCCCAGAGACCCAGTACTTC.

The chain carries TRBV6-5 and TRBJ2-7; tentative D call: TRBD1 (6 bases). Germline CDR1 and CDR2: MNHEY and SVGAGI. The V end was cut by 10 bases, the J end by 4 bases, with 20 bases between. There are 14 residues in the CDR3. The CDR3 DNA reads as TGTGCCACCCTAAGGGTGGAGACAGGATACGAGCAGTACGTC. It codes for CATLRVETGYEQYV.

V usage is TRBV7-2 and J usage is TRBJ1-3; 7 bases match TRBD1. Germline CDR1 SGHTA, CDR2 FQGNSA. The CDR3 runs 15 residues. V shed 2 bases and J 2 bases; nucleotides not matched to a gene: 3. The CDR3: CASSLSTGAGNTIYF. The CDR3 bases are TGTGCCAGCAGCTTAAGTACAGGGGCTGGAAACACCATATATTTT.

The chain combines TRBV3-1 (or the pseudogene TRBV3-2) with TRBJ2-7; 8 positions match TRBD1. CDR1 LGHDT and CDR2 YNNKEL come from the germline V gene (reference sequence). CDR3 size: 15 residues. V was pared by 3 bases and J by 1 base, with 5 bases of the junction left unmatched. This chain's CDR3 is CASSHSGTGSYEQYV. The CDR3 nucleotides read TGTGCCAGCAGCCACTCCGGGACAGGATCCTACGAGCAGTACGTC.

The rearrangement joins TRBV5-1 to TRBJ1-1; the D is unclear. The CDR3 totals 14 residues. V lost 1 base and J lost 1, with 8 bases in between. Germline V gene sequence: CDR1 SGHRS, CDR2 YFSETQ. CDR3 protein: CASSLQPGNTEAFF. Written as DNA, the CDR3 is TGCGCCAGCAGCTTGCAACCCGGGAACACTGAAGCTTTCTTT.

V is TRBV10-3 and J is TRBJ2-7; tentatively, D is TRBD2 (7 bases). This CDR3 has 15 amino acids. With 2 bases removed from V and 4 bases from J, the gap between germline ends came to 15 bases. Per germline, CDR1 ENHRY and CDR2 SYGVKD. CDR3 bases: TGTGCCATCAGTGAGGGACGCGGGGGCGATTACGAGCAGTACTTC. Protein product: CAISEGRGGDYEQYF.

This chain joins TRBV24-1 and TRBJ1-2, with 10 bases that match TRBD1. The CDR3 is 15 amino acids. The J segment lost 4 bases and the V segment lost 4 bases, leaving 5 bases of the junction unmatched. Germline CDR1 KGHDR, CDR2 SFDVKD. CDR3 in DNA: TGTGCCACCAGTGACCCGACAGGGGGCAGCTATGGCTACACCTTC. Amino acid sequence: CATSDPTGGSYGYTF.

The rearrangement links TRBV9 to TRBJ2-2, with D possibly TRBD1 on 7 matching bases. V dropped 3 bases and J dropped 4 bases, with 22 bases sitting between them. CDR1 and CDR2 (germline): SGDLS, YYNGEE. The CDR3 extends over 18 amino acids. The CDR3 here is CASSGSPYRQGGTGELFF. DNA of the CDR3: TGTGCCAGCAGCGGTTCACCCTACAGGCAGGGGGGCACCGGGGAGCTGTTTTTT. Supplemented by reference TRBV9 and TRBJ2-2, the full variable domain reads DSGVTQTPKHLITATGQRVTLRCSPRSGDLSVYWYQQSLDQGLQFLIQYYNGEERAKGNILERFSAQQFPDLHSELNLSSLELGDSALYFCASSGSPYRQGGTGELFFGEGSRLTVL.

The table lists this clone with a count of one. The J gene is TRBJ2-3, the V gene TRBV19; D not certain. This CDR3 is built from 14 residues. V was cut by 3 bases and J by 3 bases, with 10 bases left in between. Germline loops: CDR1 LNHDA, CDR2 SQIVND (reference sequence). The CDR3 protein is CASSITGGTDTQYF. Here the CDR3 DNA reads TGTGCCAGTAGTATCACCGGTGGGACAGATACGCAGTATTTT.

V and J are TRBV7-8 and TRBJ2-2; D might be TRBD1 or TRBD2, each matching 5 bases. V lost 8 bases and J 6 bases, leaving 16 bases between the germline ends. The CDR3 loop spans 14 amino acids. From germline, CDR1 is SGHVS and CDR2 FQNEAQ. CDR3 in DNA: TGTGCCAGCCGACCAGCGTTGGGGGCCGGGGAGCTGTTTTTT. It specifies CASRPALGAGELFF.

The chain combines TRBV20-1 with TRBJ1-1; no clear D. Germline CDR1 DFQATT, CDR2 SNEGSKA (reference sequence). The CDR3 contains 11 residues. V gave up 7 bases and J gave up 6 bases, with 12 bases separating them. CDR3 DNA sequence: TGCAGTGTTACCTTCCGTGCTGAAGCTTTCTTT. Protein product: CSVTFRAEAFF.

This clone was observed a single time. V and J are TRBV7-2 and TRBJ1-5, with 7 bases matching TRBD1. The V gene's germline CDR1 is SGHTA and CDR2 FQGNSA. J gave up 0 bases and V 2 bases, and 7 bases lay outside the gene matches. The CDR3 is made up of 17 amino acids. The CDR3 protein is CASSLRQGTYSNQPQHF. CDR3 DNA: TGTGCCAGCAGCTTAAGACAGGGCACCTATAGCAATCAGCCCCAGCATTTT. The variable domain in full, with the rest retrieved from reference TRBV7-2 and TRBJ1-5, is GAGVSQSPSNKVTEKGKDVELRCDPISGHTALYWYRQSLGQGLEFLIYFQGNSAPDKSGLPSDRFSAERTGGSVSTLTIQRTQQEDSAVYLCASSLRQGTYSNQPQHFGDGTRLSIL.

The rearrangement uses TRBV20-1 and TRBJ1-5; D is ambiguous. The CDR3 covers 10 residues. From germline, CDR1 is DFQATT and CDR2 SNEGSKA (reference sequence). Trimming took 6 bases from V and 4 from J, leaving 4 bases between them. The CDR3 nucleotides read TGCAGTGCGAGTAATCAGCCCCAGCATTTT. It codes for CSASNQPQHF.

The chain combines TRBV27 with TRBJ1-6; TRBD1 matches at 7 bases. CDR1 and CDR2 (germline): MNHEY, SMNVEV (reference sequence). J lost 6 bases, V lost 6 bases, and 5 bases had no gene match. CDR3 length: 14 amino acids. The CDR3 region has the DNA TGTGCCAGCAGGCCAGGGGGGTCTAATTCACCCCTCCACTTT. This codes for CASRPGGSNSPLHF.

The V and J genes are TRBV9 and TRBJ2-2; no clear D gene. V lost 3 bases, J lost 1 base, and 4 bases lay in between. Per germline, CDR1 SGDLS and CDR2 YYNGEE. The CDR3 totals 13 residues. The CDR3 sequence is CASSAQNTGELFF. CDR3 bases: TGTGCCAGCAGCGCACAGAACACCGGGGAGCTGTTTTTT.

V usage is TRBV28 and J usage is TRBJ2-7; the D call may be TRBD1 or TRBD2 (6 bases each). The ends were cut back, 8 bases at V and 1 base at J, with 18 bases in the middle. The CDR3 loop spans 15 amino acids. From germline, CDR1 is MDHEN and CDR2 SYDVKM. CDR3 nucleotide sequence: TGTGCCAGCGCCGTTCCGGGGGCTCAATCCTACGAGCAGTACTTC. Translating it yields CASAVPGAQSYEQYF.